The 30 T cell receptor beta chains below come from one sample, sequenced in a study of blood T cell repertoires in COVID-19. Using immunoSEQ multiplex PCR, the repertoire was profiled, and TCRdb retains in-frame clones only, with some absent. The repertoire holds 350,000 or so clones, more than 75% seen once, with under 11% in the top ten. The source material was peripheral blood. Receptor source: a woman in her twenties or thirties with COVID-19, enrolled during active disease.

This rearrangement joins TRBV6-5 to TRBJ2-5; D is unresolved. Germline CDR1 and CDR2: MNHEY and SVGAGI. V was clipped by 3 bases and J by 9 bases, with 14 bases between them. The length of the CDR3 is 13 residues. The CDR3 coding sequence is TGTGCCAGCAGTTATGACACGGTTTCATCCCAGTACTTC. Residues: CASSYDTVSSQYF.

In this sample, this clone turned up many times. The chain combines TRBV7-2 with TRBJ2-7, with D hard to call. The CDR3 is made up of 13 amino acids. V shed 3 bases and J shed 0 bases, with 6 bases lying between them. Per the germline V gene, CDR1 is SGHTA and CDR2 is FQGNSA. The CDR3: CASSFPSSYEQYF. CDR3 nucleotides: TGTGCCAGCAGCTTCCCGTCCTCCTACGAGCAGTACTTC. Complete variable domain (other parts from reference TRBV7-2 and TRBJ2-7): GAGVSQSPSNKVTEKGKDVELRCDPISGHTALYWYRQSLGQGLEFLIYFQGNSAPDKSGLPSDRFSAERTGGSVSTLTIQRTQQEDSAVYLCASSFPSSYEQYFGPGTRLTVT.

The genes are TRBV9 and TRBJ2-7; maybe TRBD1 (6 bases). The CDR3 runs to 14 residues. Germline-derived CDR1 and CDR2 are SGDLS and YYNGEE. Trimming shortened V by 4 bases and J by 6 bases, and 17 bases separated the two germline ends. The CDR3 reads CASSTRDISSEQYF. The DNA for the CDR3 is TGTGCCAGCAGCACTCGGGACATATCATCCGAGCAGTACTTC.

The CDR3 loop reads CASSSAGRAGEQYF. DNA of the CDR3: TGTGCCAGCAGCTCCGCCGGCAGGGCTGGCGAGCAGTACTTC. The V gene is TRBV7-9, the J gene TRBJ2-7; possibly TRBD1 for D (5 bases). The germline V gene has CDR1 SEHNR and CDR2 FQNEAQ (reference sequence). The V gene lost 4 bases and the J gene lost 6 bases, with 16 bases spanning the gap. This CDR3 spans 14 amino acids.

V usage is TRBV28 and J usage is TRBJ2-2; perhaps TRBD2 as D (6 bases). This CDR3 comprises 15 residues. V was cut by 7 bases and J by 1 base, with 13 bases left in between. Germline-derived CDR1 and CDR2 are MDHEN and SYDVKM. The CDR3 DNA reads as TGTGCCAGCACTCGGGAGTTGGAGAACACCGGGGAGCTGTTTTTT. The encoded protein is CASTRELENTGELFF.

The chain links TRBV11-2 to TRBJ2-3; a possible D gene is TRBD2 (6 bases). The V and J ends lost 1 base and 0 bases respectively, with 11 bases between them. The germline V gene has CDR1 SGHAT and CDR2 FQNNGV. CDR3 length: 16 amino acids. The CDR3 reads CASSLVGGVSTDTQYF. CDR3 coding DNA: TGTGCCAGCAGCTTAGTGGGCGGGGTTAGCACAGATACGCAGTATTTT.

CDR3 sequence: CASSPVTGTAGANVLTF. For the CDR3, the DNA is TGTGCCAGCAGCCCCGTCACAGGTACTGCTGGGGCCAACGTCCTGACTTTC. The chain uses TRBV28 and TRBJ2-6; D is possibly TRBD1 (5 bases). The CDR3 totals 17 residues. Germline V gene lookup returns CDR1 MDHEN and CDR2 SYDVKM. Trimming took off 6 bases at V and 2 bases at J, with 17 bases between the two ends. Full variable domain (outside the CDR3, taken from reference TRBV28 and TRBJ2-6): DVKVTQSSRYLVKRTGEKVFLECVQDMDHENMFWYRQDPGLGLRLIYFSYDVKMKEKGDIPEGYSVSREKKERFSLILESASTNQTSMYLCASSPVTGTAGANVLTFGAGSRLTVL.

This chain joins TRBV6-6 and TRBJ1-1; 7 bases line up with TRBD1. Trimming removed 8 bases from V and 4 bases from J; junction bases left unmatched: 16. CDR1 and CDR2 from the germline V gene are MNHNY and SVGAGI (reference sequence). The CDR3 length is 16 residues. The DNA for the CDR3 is TGTGCCAGCCAGTTGGTTAGGGGGCTGGAGGGCACTGAAGCTTTCTTT. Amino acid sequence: CASQLVRGLEGTEAFF.

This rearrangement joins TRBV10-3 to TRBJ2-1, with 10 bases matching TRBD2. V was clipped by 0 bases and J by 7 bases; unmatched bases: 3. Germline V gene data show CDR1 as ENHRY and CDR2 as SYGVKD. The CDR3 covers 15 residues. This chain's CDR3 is CAISESKAGGNEQFF. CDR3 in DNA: TGTGCCATCAGTGAGTCGAAAGCGGGAGGGAATGAGCAGTTCTTC.

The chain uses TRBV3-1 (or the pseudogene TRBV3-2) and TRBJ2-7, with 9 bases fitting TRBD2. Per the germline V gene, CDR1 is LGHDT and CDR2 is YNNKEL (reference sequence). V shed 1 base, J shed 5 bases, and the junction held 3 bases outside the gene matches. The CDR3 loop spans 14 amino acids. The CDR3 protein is CASSQGPSGNEQYF. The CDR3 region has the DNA TGTGCCAGCAGCCAAGGCCCTAGCGGGAACGAGCAGTACTTC.

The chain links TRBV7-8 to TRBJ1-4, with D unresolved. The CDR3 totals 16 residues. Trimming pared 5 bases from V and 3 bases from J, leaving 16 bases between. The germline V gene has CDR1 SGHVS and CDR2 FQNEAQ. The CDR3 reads CASSPRGILPNEKLFF. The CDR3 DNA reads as TGTGCCAGCAGCCCACGAGGGATCTTGCCTAATGAAAAACTGTTTTTT.

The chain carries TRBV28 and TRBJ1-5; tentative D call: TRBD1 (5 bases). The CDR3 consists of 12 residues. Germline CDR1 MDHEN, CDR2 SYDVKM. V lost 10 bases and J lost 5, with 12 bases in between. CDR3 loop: CATQGGYQPQHF. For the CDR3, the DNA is TGTGCCACGCAGGGTGGCTATCAGCCCCAGCATTTT.

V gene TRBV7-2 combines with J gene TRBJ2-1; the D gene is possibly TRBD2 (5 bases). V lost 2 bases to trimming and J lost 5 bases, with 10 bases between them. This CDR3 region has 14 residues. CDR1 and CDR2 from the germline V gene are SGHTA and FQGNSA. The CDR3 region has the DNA TGTGCCAGCAGCTTAAGGACTCTACACAATGAGCAGTTCTTC. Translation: CASSLRTLHNEQFF.

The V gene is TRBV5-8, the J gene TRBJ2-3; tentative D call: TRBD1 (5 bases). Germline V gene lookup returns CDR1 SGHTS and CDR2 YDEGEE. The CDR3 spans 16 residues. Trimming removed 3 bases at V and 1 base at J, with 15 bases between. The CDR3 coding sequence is TGTGCCAGCAGCTGGCAGGGCAGGTTCGGCACAGATACGCAGTATTTT. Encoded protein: CASSWQGRFGTDTQYF.

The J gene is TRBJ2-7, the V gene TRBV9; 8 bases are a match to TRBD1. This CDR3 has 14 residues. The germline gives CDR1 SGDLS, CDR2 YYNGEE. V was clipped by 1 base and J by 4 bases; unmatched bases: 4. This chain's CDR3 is CASSVSTGGYEQYF. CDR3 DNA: TGTGCCAGCAGCGTATCTACAGGGGGATACGAGCAGTACTTC.

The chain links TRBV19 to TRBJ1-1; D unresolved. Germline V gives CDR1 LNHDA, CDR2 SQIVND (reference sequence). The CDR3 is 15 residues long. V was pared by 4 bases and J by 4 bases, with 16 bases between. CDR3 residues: CASSTTGKVSTEAFF. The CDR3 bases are TGTGCCAGTAGTACAACCGGGAAGGTCAGCACTGAAGCTTTCTTT.

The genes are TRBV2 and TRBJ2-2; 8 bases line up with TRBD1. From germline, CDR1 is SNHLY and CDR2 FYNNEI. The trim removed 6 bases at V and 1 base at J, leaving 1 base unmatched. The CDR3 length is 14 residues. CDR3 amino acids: CASSGQGNTGELFF. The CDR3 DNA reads TGTGCCAGCAGCGGACAGGGGAACACCGGGGAGCTGTTTTTT.

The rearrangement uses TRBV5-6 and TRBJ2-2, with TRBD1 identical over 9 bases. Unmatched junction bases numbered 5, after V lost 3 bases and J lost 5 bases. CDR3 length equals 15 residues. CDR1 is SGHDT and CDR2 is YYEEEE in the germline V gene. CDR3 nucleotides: TGTGCCAGCAGCTGGGGGACAGGGTCAACCGGGGAGCTGTTTTTT. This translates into CASSWGTGSTGELFF.

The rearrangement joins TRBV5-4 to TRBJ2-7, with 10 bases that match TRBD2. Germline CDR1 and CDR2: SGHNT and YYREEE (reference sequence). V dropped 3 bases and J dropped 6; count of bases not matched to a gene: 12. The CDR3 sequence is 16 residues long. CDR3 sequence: CASSWALAGVLGEQYF. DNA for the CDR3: TGTGCCAGCAGCTGGGCCCTAGCGGGAGTACTTGGCGAGCAGTACTTC.

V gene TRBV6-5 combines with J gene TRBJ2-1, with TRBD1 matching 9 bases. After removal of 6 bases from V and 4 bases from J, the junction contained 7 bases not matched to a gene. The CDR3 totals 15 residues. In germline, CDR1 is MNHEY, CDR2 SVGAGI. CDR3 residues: CASRPGTGRYNEQFF. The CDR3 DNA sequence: TGTGCCAGCAGACCCGGGACAGGGAGATACAATGAGCAGTTCTTC.

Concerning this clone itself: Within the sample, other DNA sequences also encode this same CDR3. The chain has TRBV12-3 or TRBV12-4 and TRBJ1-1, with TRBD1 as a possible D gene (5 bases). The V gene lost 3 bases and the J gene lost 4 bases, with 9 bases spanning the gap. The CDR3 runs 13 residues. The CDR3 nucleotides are TGTGCCAGCAGTTTTTCCGGGGGCACTGAAGCTTTCTTT. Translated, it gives CASSFSGGTEAFF.

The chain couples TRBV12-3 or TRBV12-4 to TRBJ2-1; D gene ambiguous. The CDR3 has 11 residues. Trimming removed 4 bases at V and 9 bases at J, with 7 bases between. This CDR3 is CASSSRFEQFF. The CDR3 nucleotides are TGTGCCAGCAGTTCTAGGTTTGAGCAGTTCTTC.

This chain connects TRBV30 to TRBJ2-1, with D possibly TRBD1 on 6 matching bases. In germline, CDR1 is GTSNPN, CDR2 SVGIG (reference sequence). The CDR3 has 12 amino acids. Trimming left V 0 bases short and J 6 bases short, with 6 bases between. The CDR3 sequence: CAWSVQGNEQFF. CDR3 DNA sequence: TGTGCCTGGAGTGTACAGGGCAATGAGCAGTTCTTC.

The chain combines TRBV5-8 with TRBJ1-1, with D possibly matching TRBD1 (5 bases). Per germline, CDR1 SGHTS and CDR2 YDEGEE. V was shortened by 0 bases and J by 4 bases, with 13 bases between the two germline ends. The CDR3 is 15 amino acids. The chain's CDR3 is CASSLAGGSGTEAFF. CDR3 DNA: TGTGCCAGCAGCTTGGCGGGGGGTTCGGGCACTGAAGCTTTCTTT.

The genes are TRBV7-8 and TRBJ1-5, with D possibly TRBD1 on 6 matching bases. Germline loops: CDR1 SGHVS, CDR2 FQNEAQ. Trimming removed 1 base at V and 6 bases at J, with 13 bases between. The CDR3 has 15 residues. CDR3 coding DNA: TGTGCCAGCAGCTTAGATCAGGGGCAACGTCAGCCCCAGCATTTT. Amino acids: CASSLDQGQRQPQHF.

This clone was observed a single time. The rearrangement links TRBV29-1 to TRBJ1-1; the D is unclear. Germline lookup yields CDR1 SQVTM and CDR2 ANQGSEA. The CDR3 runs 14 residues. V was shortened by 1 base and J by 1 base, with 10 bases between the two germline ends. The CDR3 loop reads CSVEGLQKNTEAFF. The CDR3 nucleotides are TGCAGCGTTGAAGGTCTCCAGAAGAACACTGAAGCTTTCTTT.

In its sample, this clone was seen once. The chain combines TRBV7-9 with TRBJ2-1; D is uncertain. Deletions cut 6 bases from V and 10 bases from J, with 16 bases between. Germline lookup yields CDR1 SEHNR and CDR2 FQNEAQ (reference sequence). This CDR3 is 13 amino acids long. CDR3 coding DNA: TGTGCCAGCAGAAACACAAGTCGGAGCGAGCAGTTCTTC. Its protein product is CASRNTSRSEQFF. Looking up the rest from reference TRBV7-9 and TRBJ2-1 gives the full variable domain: DTGVSQNPRHKITKRGQNVTFRCDPISEHNRLYWYRQTLGQGPEFLTYFQNEAQLEKSRLLSDRFSAERPKGSFSTLEIQRTEQGDSAMYLCASRNTSRSEQFFGPGTRLTVL.

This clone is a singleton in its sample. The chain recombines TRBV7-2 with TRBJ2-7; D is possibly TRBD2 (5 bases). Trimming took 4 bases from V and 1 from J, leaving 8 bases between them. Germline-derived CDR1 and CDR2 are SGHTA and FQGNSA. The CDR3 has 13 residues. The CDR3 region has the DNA TGTGCCAGCAGCTACTCGGGATCCTACGAGCAGTACTTC. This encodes CASSYSGSYEQYF.

CDR3 in DNA: TGTGCCAGCAGCCCCGATATAGGGGGACGGTTCTTC. Its translation is CASSPDIGGRFF. The J gene is TRBJ2-1, the V gene TRBV5-4, with D maybe TRBD1 (6 bases). Germline-derived CDR1 and CDR2 are SGHNT and YYREEE (reference sequence). V dropped 4 bases and J dropped 15 bases, with 17 bases sitting between them. The CDR3 totals 12 residues.

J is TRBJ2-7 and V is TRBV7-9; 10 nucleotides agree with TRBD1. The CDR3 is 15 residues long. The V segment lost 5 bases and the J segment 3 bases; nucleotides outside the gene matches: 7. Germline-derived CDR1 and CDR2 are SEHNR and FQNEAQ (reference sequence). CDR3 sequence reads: CASSRRDRGNYEQYF. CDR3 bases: TGTGCCAGCAGCCGCCGGGACAGGGGTAACTACGAGCAGTACTTC.